The rows below give T cell receptor beta chains drawn from one sample of a study of T cell responses to AZD1222 COVID-19 vaccine. Repertoires were generated with immunoSEQ multiplex PCR, while TCRdb's copy carries only in-frame clones and drops some. The data hold about 160,000 clones, with approximately 88% observed a single time. Sequenced material: peripheral blood, taken 28 days after the second AZD1222 dose. The source of these receptors is an adult who received the AZD1222 COVID-19 vaccine. Both conserved end residues are trimmed from each CDR3.

v_gene: TRBV6-5; j_gene: TRBJ2-7; CDR3aa: ASRPGTGPGEQY
v_gene: TRBV3-1/TRBV3-2; j_gene: TRBJ2-2; CDR3aa: ASSRRLARNTGELF
v_gene: TRBV6-5; j_gene: TRBJ2-2; CDR3aa: ASSYSTRGPGELF
v_gene: TRBV19; j_gene: TRBJ2-2; CDR3aa: ASSQHPNTGELF
v_gene: TRBV19; j_gene: TRBJ1-1; CDR3aa: ASSTQLNTEAF
v_gene: TRBV6-5; j_gene: TRBJ2-7; CDR3aa: ASRGRDRPAGRQY
v_gene: TRBV4-3; j_gene: TRBJ2-2; CDR3aa: ASSQEGGRHTGELF
v_gene: TRBV10-3; j_gene: TRBJ2-1; CDR3aa: AISETAGVGEQF
v_gene: TRBV19; j_gene: TRBJ1-2; CDR3aa: ASSMRQGKYGYT
v_gene: TRBV2; j_gene: TRBJ2-3; CDR3aa: ASSLGRGDTQY
v_gene: TRBV4-1; j_gene: TRBJ1-1; CDR3aa: ASSQVGNTEAF
v_gene: TRBV15; j_gene: TRBJ1-2; CDR3aa: ATSRGGTDGYT
v_gene: TRBV5-6; j_gene: TRBJ1-1; CDR3aa: ASSSPVDLNTEAF
v_gene: TRBV9; j_gene: TRBJ2-7; CDR3aa: ASSVGRRPYEQY
v_gene: TRBV6-5; j_gene: TRBJ2-3; CDR3aa: ASRRTGTDTQY
v_gene: TRBV5-5; j_gene: TRBJ2-6; CDR3aa: ASRTDLSHLSGANVLT
v_gene: TRBV14; j_gene: TRBJ2-7; CDR3aa: ASSQGGAQGSY
v_gene: TRBV19; j_gene: TRBJ1-1; CDR3aa: ASRPRPGQVNTEAF
v_gene: TRBV6-6; j_gene: TRBJ1-5; CDR3aa: ASSRQGHNQPQH
v_gene: TRBV28; j_gene: TRBJ1-1; CDR3aa: ATLPARNTEAF
v_gene: TRBV7-9; j_gene: TRBJ2-7; CDR3aa: ASSYDDRGHEQY
v_gene: TRBV2; j_gene: TRBJ2-7; CDR3aa: ASRKGEYEQY
v_gene: TRBV5-6; j_gene: TRBJ2-2; CDR3aa: ASTLGTTTGELF
v_gene: TRBV19; j_gene: TRBJ2-1; CDR3aa: ASSRSPRLAESYNEQF
v_gene: TRBV14; j_gene: TRBJ1-3; CDR3aa: ASSLPGSSGNTIY
v_gene: TRBV20-1; j_gene: TRBJ1-2; CDR3aa: SASRQRGGGYT
v_gene: TRBV7-2; j_gene: TRBJ2-7; CDR3aa: ASSLSAGVDYEQY
v_gene: TRBV29-1; j_gene: TRBJ2-2; CDR3aa: SALATGELF
v_gene: TRBV30; j_gene: TRBJ2-7; CDR3aa: AWSETGFHEQY
v_gene: TRBV6-5; j_gene: TRBJ1-3; CDR3aa: ATAKVNGNTIY
v_gene: TRBV7-2; j_gene: TRBJ1-1; CDR3aa: ASSLTERQEAF